The next 22 T cell receptor beta chains were all read from a single sample in a study of vaccination effects on CD4 cells after COVID-19. Their cognate antigens are unknown. CD4+ T cells specific for antigen were expanded with viral peptide pools by the ViraFEST assay before sequencing. Following culture for approximately 11 days, CD4+ T cells were isolated. The data were produced by immunoSEQ multiplex PCR, yet TCRdb's version contains in-frame clones alone and is incomplete. The sample comprises approximately 82,000 clones, around four fifths of which are singletons, and 1.5% to 2% rests with the top ten. Sequencing was performed on CD4+ T cells from PBMCs cultured with HCoV-229E spike peptides, taken before COVID-19 vaccination. The receptors were sampled from a human donor who received a COVID-19 vaccine.

The CDR3 nucleotides read TGTGCCAGCAGCCAAAGGTACAGCTCTGGAAACACCATATATTTT. It encodes CASSQRYSSGNTIYF. The V call is TRBV6-5, the J call TRBJ1-3; D unclear. V lost 6 bases and J 0 bases, leaving 12 bases between the germline ends. The CDR3 runs to 15 residues. Germline V lookup: CDR1 MNHEY, CDR2 SVGAGI.

The J gene is TRBJ2-5, the V gene TRBV24-1; TRBD2 aligns across 8 bases. There are 16 residues in the CDR3. Germline V gene data show CDR1 as KGHDR and CDR2 as SFDVKD. The trim removed 4 bases at V and 5 bases at J, leaving 11 bases unmatched. The CDR3 is CATSDTGGGILETQYF. CDR3 sequence (DNA): TGTGCCACCAGTGACACCGGCGGGGGGATCTTGGAGACCCAGTACTTC.

V gene TRBV7-3 combines with J gene TRBJ2-3; D is unresolved. The CDR3 has 14 residues. The V gene's germline CDR1 is SGHTA and CDR2 FQGTGA. V lost 3 bases, J lost 3 bases, and 10 bases lay in between. DNA of the CDR3: TGTGCCAGCAGCTTTCGGAGTGGGACAGATACGCAGTATTTT. Translated: CASSFRSGTDTQYF.

The genes are TRBV6-6 and TRBJ2-2, with 12 bases fitting TRBD2. The trim removed 5 bases at V and 5 bases at J, leaving 9 bases unmatched. This CDR3 has 17 residues. Germline V gives CDR1 MNHNY, CDR2 SVGAGI (reference sequence). The CDR3 reads CASSRSSGGAGTGELFF. The DNA of the CDR3 is TGTGCCAGCAGTCGCTCTAGCGGGGGGGCCGGGACCGGGGAGCTGTTTTTT.

The gene calls are TRBV7-9 and TRBJ1-1; D ambiguous. V gave up 5 bases and J gave up 1 base, with 17 bases separating them. Germline V CDR1 and CDR2: SEHNR, FQNEAQ (reference sequence). The CDR3 loop spans 16 amino acids. CDR3 sequence reads: CASSPRKDGWNTEAFF. CDR3 nucleotide sequence: TGTGCCAGCAGCCCGAGAAAAGACGGATGGAACACTGAAGCTTTCTTT. The whole variable domain, filled in from reference TRBV7-9 and TRBJ1-1, reads DTGVSQNPRHKITKRGQNVTFRCDPISEHNRLYWYRQTLGQGPEFLTYFQNEAQLEKSRLLSDRFSAERPKGSFSTLEIQRTEQGDSAMYLCASSPRKDGWNTEAFFGQGTRLTVV.

This chain connects TRBV10-1 to TRBJ1-6; 7 positions agree with TRBD1. Trimming cost V 5 bases and J 9 bases; bases outside gene matches: 4. From germline, CDR1 is WNHNN and CDR2 SYGVQD (reference sequence). This CDR3 region has 13 residues. The CDR3 DNA follows: TGCGCCAGCAGTAGACAGGGAGGTTCACCCCTCCACTTT. Its protein product is CASSRQGGSPLHF.

The chain couples TRBV5-8 to TRBJ2-5; 9 positions match TRBD1. The junction had 6 bases not matched to a gene; V was cut back by 4 bases and J by 2 bases. Germline V gene sequence: CDR1 SGHTS, CDR2 YDEGEE. CDR3 length: 15 amino acids. The DNA for the CDR3 is TGTGCCAGCAGCCGAGGGACAGGGTCTCAAGAGACCCAGTACTTC. This gives the protein CASSRGTGSQETQYF.

This clone was picked up a small number of times. The V call is TRBV5-1, the J call TRBJ1-1; no definite D call. Germline CDR1 and CDR2: SGHRS and YFSETQ. Trimming took off 2 bases at V and 1 base at J, with 9 bases between the two ends. The CDR3 spans 14 residues. The CDR3 DNA follows: TGCGCCAGCAGCTTAGGAACGGGGAACACTGAAGCTTTCTTT. It codes for CASSLGTGNTEAFF.

This chain connects TRBV24-1 to TRBJ2-3, with 7 bases fitting TRBD2. Per the germline V gene, CDR1 is KGHDR and CDR2 is SFDVKD. The CDR3 contains 16 residues. The J segment lost 3 bases and the V segment lost 1 base, leaving 6 bases of the junction unmatched. The DNA for the CDR3 is TGTGCCACCAGTGATTTAGGCGGGGGACCAACAGATACGCAGTATTTT. This sequence encodes CATSDLGGGPTDTQYF.

The rearrangement uses TRBV7-2 and TRBJ1-1, with TRBD1 identical over 8 bases. Germline CDR1 and CDR2: SGHTA and FQGNSA. The CDR3 is 13 amino acids. V was clipped by 3 bases and J by 8 bases; unmatched bases: 5. DNA of the CDR3: TGTGCCAGCAGCTTCGACCGGACAGGGGAAGCTTTCTTT. Amino acid sequence: CASSFDRTGEAFF.

The chain links TRBV4-1 to TRBJ2-5; D gene uncertain. Germline lookup yields CDR1 MGHRA and CDR2 YSYEKL. The CDR3 consists of 14 residues. Trimming shortened V by 1 base and J by 5 bases, and 11 bases separated the two germline ends. The CDR3 protein is CASSQGLIPETQYF. The CDR3, as DNA: TGCGCCAGCAGCCAAGGCCTCATCCCCGAGACCCAGTACTTC.

V gene TRBV21-1 combines with J gene TRBJ2-2; the DNA was not compared with TRBD1, the D call given in the table. TRBV21-1 corresponds to a pseudogene. This CDR3 is built from 17 residues. The CDR3 DNA reads as TGTGCCAGCAGCAAAGATATAGCAGGGCCCAACACCGGGGAGCTGTTTTTT. Translating it yields CASSKDIAGPNTGELFF.

The rearrangement uses TRBV9 and TRBJ1-1; 9 nucleotides align to TRBD1. The CDR3 loop spans 15 amino acids. Germline assignment: CDR1 SGDLS and CDR2 YYNGEE. V was pared by 4 bases and J by 3 bases, with 7 bases of the junction left unmatched. CDR3 loop: CASSNSGQGYTEAFF. CDR3 nucleotide sequence: TGTGCCAGCAGCAATTCAGGACAGGGGTACACTGAAGCTTTCTTT.

V is TRBV11-2 and J is TRBJ2-1; D unclear. The length of the CDR3 is 12 residues. Trimming took off 3 bases at V and 8 bases at J, with 8 bases between the two ends. Looked up from germline, CDR1 is SGHAT and CDR2 is FQNNGV. The CDR3 here is CASSFAGHEQFF. CDR3 coding DNA: TGTGCCAGCAGCTTTGCCGGCCATGAGCAGTTCTTC.

This clone was seen a handful of times. The chain uses TRBV19 and TRBJ1-5, with D possibly being TRBD1 (6 bases). Germline CDR1 reads LNHDA; CDR2 reads SQIVND (reference sequence). This CDR3 is built from 20 residues. V lost 3 bases and J lost 3, with 27 bases in between. The CDR3 DNA sequence: TGTGCCAGTAGTATTGGTTGGGCAGGGGTAGGTGGGCCGATCAATCAGCCCCAGCATTTT. Translated, it gives CASSIGWAGVGGPINQPQHF.

This chain uses TRBV29-1 with TRBJ1-5; D not resolved. Germline V gene lookup returns CDR1 SQVTM and CDR2 ANQGSEA. This CDR3 is built from 13 residues. Trimming took 6 bases from V and 1 from J, leaving 10 bases between them. The CDR3 coding sequence is TGCAGCGTAAGGGCGCAGAGCAATCAGCCCCAGCATTTT. It encodes CSVRAQSNQPQHF.

This clone was detected only a few times. The chain has TRBV7-9 and TRBJ2-3; 9 bases fit TRBD2. J was trimmed by 6 bases and V by 8 bases; bases with no gene match: 6. This CDR3 has 13 residues. CDR1 is SEHNR and CDR2 is FQNEAQ in the germline V gene (reference sequence). The CDR3 DNA reads as TGTGCCAGCGGGGTAGCGGGGGAGGATACGCAGTATTTT. Amino acids: CASGVAGEDTQYF.

Only a few counts were recorded for this clone. The genes are TRBV12-3 or TRBV12-4 and TRBJ2-7; no reliable D call. V shed 3 bases and J shed 4 bases, with 10 bases lying between them. CDR3 length equals 13 residues. CDR3 sequence: CASSLGRQYEQYV. Here the CDR3 DNA reads TGTGCCAGCAGTTTGGGCAGACAATACGAGCAGTACGTC.

This rearrangement joins TRBV2 to TRBJ1-2; D is uncertain. With 1 base removed from V and 7 bases from J, the gap between germline ends came to 7 bases. The CDR3 covers 12 residues. CDR1 and CDR2 (germline): SNHLY, FYNNEI. The CDR3 spells CASSEGGRGYTF. CDR3 sequence (DNA): TGTGCCAGCAGTGAAGGAGGTCGTGGCTACACCTTC.

This clone was seen more than once but under ten times. The chain has TRBV2 and TRBJ1-5; D unclear. Trimming removed 4 bases at V and 1 base at J, with 5 bases between. In germline, CDR1 is SNHLY, CDR2 FYNNEI. This CDR3 is 13 amino acids long. Written as DNA, the CDR3 is TGTGCCAGCAGTGGTAGGAGCAATCAGCCCCAGCATTTT. This encodes CASSGRSNQPQHF.

The chain combines TRBV10-3 with TRBJ2-1; 10 bases map to TRBD1. The CDR3 is 16 residues long. The V gene end was trimmed by 4 bases and the J gene end by 8 bases; junction bases not matched to a gene: 11. Per the germline V gene, CDR1 is ENHRY and CDR2 is SYGVKD. The CDR3 protein is CAISVTGQGPGDEQFF. CDR3 bases: TGTGCCATCAGTGTAACGGGACAGGGGCCCGGGGATGAGCAGTTCTTC.

V usage is TRBV24-1 and J usage is TRBJ1-1; 9 bases are a match to TRBD1. V dropped 7 bases and J dropped 1; count of bases not matched to a gene: 3. Germline values: CDR1 KGHDR, CDR2 SFDVKD. The CDR3 contains 14 residues. In DNA, the CDR3 is TGTGCCACCAGGGGGACAGGGCAGAACACTGAAGCTTTCTTT. Protein: CATRGTGQNTEAFF.